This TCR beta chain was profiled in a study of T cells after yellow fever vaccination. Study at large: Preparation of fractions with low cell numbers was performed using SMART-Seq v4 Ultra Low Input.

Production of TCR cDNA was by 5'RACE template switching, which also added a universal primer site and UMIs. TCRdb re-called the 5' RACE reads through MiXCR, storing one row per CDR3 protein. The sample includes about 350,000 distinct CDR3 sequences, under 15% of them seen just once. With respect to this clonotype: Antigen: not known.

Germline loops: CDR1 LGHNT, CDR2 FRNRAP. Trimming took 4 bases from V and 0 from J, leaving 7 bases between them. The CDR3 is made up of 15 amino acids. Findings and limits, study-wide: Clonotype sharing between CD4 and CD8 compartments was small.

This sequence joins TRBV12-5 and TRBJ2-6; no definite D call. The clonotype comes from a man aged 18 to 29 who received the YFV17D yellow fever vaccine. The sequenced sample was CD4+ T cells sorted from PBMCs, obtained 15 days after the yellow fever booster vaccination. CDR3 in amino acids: CASGWANSGANVLTF. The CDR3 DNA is TGTGCTAGTGGTTGGGCTAACTCTGGGGCCAACGTCCTGACTTTC.